The clone carrying this TCR beta chain was detected a few times. Its antigen is not identified. Built from TCR beta cDNA, the libraries had unique molecular identifiers in them. T cells, about 0.95 to 10 million of them, yielded some 510,000 cDNA molecules. Each CDR3 protein gets one entry after TCRdb re-called the PCR reads with MiXCR. The sample holds about 810,000 distinct CDR3 sequences, around 50% seen once. This sample stems from a study of post-analysis software for immune sequencing data. Study background: Multiple sclerosis in the patients followed relapsing-remitting, secondary progressive and progressive-relapsing courses. Study-level results: When the samples were clustered directly with F measure, those that had been prepared in the same batch showed strong co-clustering. Patients carried roughly 5 TRBV segments more frequently than controls did, and TRBV5-6, TRBV5-1 and TRBV20-1 were among them. Normalized Chao1 diversity was significantly lower in multiple sclerosis patients than in controls.

Trimming took 8 bases from V and 3 from J; bases not matched to a gene: 10. There are 15 residues in the CDR3. Germline lookup yields CDR1 MNHEY and CDR2 SMNVEV (reference sequence). The chain employs TRBV27 and TRBJ2-7, with TRBD1 matching over 10 bases. The sequence derives from a girl between 10 and 17 years old with multiple sclerosis. The source material was blood. The CDR3 DNA follows: TGTGCCAGCGGTATACGAGGACAGGGGGTCTACGAGCAGTACTTC. Amino acids: CASGIRGQGVYEQYF.